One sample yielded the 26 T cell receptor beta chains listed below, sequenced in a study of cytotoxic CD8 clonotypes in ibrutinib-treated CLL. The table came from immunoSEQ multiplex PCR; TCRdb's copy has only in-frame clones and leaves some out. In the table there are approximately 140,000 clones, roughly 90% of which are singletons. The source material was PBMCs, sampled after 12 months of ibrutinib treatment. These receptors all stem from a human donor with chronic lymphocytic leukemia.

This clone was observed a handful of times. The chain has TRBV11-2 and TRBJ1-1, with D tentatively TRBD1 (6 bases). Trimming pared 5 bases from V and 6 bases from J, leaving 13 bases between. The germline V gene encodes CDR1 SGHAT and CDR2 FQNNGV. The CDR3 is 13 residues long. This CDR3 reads CASSPVGGPEAFF. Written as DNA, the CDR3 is TGTGCCAGCAGCCCGGTCGGGGGGCCTGAAGCTTTCTTT.

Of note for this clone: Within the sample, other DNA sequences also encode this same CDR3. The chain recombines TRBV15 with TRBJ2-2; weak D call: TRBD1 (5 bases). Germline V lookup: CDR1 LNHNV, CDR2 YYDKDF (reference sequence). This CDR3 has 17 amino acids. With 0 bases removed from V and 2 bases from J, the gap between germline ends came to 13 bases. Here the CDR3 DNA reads TGTGCCACCAGCAGAGATCGTGGGCGGACAAACACCGGGGAGCTGTTTTTT. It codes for CATSRDRGRTNTGELFF. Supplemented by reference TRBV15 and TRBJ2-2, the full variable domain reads DAMVIQNPRYQVTQFGKPVTLSCSQTLNHNVMYWYQQKSSQAPKLLFHYYDKDFNNEADTPDNFQSRRPNTSFCFLDIRSPGLGDTAMYLCATSRDRGRTNTGELFFGEGSRLTVL.

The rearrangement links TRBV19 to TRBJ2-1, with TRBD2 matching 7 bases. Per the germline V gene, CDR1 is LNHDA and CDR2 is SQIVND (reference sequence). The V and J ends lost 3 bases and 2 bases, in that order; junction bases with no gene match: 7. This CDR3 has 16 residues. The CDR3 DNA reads TGTGCCAGTAGTATCGGCGGGAGTTCCCCCTACAATGAGCAGTTCTTC. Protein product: CASSIGGSSPYNEQFF.

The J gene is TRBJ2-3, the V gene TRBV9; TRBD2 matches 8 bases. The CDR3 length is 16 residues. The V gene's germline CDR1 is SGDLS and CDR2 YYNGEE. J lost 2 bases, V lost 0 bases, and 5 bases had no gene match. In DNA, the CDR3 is TGTGCCAGCAGCGTAGGAAGTAGCGGGACCACAGATACGCAGTATTTT. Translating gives CASSVGSSGTTDTQYF.

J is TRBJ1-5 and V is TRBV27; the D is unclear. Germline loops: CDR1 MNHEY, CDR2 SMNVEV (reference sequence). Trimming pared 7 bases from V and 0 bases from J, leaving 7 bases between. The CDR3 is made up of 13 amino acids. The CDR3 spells CASNSGSNQPQHF. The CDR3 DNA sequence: TGTGCCAGCAATTCCGGTAGCAATCAGCCCCAGCATTTT.

The CDR3 reads CASSQGFVRTWSYEQYF. CDR3 DNA sequence: TGTGCCAGCAGCCAAGGTTTTGTTAGGACTTGGAGCTACGAGCAGTACTTC. V is TRBV4-2 and J is TRBJ2-7; weak D call: TRBD2 (5 bases). The CDR3 length is 17 residues. Germline CDR1 is LGHNA and CDR2 is YNFKEQ. The V end lost 1 base, the J end lost 3 bases, and 19 bases lay between the germline ends.

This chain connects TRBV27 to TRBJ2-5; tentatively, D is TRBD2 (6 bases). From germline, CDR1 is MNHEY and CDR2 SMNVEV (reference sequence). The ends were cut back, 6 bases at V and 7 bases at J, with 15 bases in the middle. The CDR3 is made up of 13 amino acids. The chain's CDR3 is CASSTSPRGTQYF. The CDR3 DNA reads TGTGCCAGCAGCACTTCTCCGCGGGGGACCCAGTACTTC.

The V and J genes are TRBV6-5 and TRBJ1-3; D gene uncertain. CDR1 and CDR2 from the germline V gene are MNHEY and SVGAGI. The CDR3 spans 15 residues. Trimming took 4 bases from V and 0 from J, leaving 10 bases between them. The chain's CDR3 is CASSSRRSSGNTIYF. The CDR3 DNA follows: TGTGCCAGCAGTTCCCGCAGAAGCTCTGGAAACACCATATATTTT.

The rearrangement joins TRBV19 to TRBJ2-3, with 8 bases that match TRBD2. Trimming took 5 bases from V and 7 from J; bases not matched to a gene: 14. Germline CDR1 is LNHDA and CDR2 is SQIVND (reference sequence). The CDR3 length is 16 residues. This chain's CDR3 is CASSVKETSETHTQYF. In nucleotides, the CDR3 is TGTGCCAGTAGTGTCAAAGAGACTAGCGAGACTCATACGCAGTATTTT.

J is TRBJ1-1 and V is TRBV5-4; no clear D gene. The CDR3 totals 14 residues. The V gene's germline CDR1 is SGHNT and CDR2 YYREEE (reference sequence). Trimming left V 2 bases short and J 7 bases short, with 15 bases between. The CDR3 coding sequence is TGTGCCAGCAGCTTCAGGCCCCCGGTGAATGAAGCTTTCTTT. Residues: CASSFRPPVNEAFF.

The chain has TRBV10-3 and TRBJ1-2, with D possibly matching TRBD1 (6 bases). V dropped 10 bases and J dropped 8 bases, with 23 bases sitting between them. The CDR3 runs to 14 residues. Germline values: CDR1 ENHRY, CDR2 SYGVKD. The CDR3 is CATLPPSGVGGYTF. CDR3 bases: TGTGCCACCCTCCCTCCTTCAGGGGTGGGGGGCTACACCTTC.

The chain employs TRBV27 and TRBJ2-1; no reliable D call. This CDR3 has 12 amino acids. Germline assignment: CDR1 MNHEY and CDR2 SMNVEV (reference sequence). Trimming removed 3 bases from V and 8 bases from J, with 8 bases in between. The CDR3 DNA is TGTGCCAGCAGTTTGTCTAACGATGAGCAGTTCTTC. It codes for CASSLSNDEQFF.

The CDR3 coding sequence is TGTGCCAGTAGTATAGGCCCACTAGCGGTGACCTACGAGCAGTACTTC. It translates to CASSIGPLAVTYEQYF. V gene TRBV19 combines with J gene TRBJ2-7; 8 bases are shared with TRBD2. Germline values: CDR1 LNHDA, CDR2 SQIVND (reference sequence). The CDR3 is 16 amino acids. The ends lost 1 base at V and 2 bases at J; junction bases unmatched: 7.

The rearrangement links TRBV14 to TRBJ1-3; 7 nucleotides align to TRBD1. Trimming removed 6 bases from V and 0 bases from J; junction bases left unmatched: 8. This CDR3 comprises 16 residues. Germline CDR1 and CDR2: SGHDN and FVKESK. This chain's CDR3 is CASRATGTASGNTIYF. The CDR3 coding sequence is TGTGCCAGCAGAGCTACTGGGACAGCCTCTGGAAACACCATATATTTT.

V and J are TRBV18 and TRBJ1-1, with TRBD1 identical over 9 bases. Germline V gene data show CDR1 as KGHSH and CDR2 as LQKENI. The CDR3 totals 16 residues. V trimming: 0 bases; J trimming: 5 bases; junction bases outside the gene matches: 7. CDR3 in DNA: TGTGCCAGCTCACCACCGGGACAGGGAGGAGGGACTGAAGCTTTCTTT. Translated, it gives CASSPPGQGGGTEAFF.

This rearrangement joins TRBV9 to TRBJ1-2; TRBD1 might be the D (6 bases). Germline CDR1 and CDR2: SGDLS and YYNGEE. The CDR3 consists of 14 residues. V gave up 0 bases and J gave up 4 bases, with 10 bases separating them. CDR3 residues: CASSVDGTTYGYTF. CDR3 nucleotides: TGTGCCAGCAGCGTAGATGGGACAACCTATGGCTACACCTTC.

This CDR3 reads CASSPQGAYEQYF. In nucleotides, the CDR3 is TGTGCCAGCTCACCGCAGGGGGCCTACGAGCAGTACTTC. The chain combines TRBV18 with TRBJ2-7; 7 bases are a match to TRBD1. This CDR3 contains 13 residues. The germline V gene encodes CDR1 KGHSH and CDR2 LQKENI. V trimming: 3 bases; J trimming: 2 bases; junction bases outside the gene matches: 1. The complete variable domain, with remaining parts taken from reference TRBV18 and TRBJ2-7, reads NAGVMQNPRHLVRRRGQEARLRCSPMKGHSHVYWYRQLPEEGLKFMVYLQKENIIDESGMPKERFSAEFPKEGPSILRIQQVVRGDSAAYFCASSPQGAYEQYFGPGTRLTVT.

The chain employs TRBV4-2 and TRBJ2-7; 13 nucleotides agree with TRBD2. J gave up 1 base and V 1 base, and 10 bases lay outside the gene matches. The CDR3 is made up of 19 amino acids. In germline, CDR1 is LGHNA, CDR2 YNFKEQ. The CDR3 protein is CASSQVITSGRAISYEQYF. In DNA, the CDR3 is TGTGCCAGCAGCCAAGTTATTACTAGCGGGAGGGCAATTTCCTACGAGCAGTACTTC.

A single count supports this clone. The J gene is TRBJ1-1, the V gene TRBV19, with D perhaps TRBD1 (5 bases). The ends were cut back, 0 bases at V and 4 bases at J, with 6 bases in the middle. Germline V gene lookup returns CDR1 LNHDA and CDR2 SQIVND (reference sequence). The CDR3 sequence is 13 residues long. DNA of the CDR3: TGTGCCAGTAGTATAGAGCAGGGCACTGAAGCTTTCTTT. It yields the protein CASSIEQGTEAFF.

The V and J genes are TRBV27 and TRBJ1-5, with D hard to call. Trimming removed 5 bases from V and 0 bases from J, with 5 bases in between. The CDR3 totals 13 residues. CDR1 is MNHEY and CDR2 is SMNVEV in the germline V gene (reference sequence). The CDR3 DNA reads TGTGCCAGCAGTCATTATAGCAATCAGCCCCAGCATTTT. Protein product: CASSHYSNQPQHF.

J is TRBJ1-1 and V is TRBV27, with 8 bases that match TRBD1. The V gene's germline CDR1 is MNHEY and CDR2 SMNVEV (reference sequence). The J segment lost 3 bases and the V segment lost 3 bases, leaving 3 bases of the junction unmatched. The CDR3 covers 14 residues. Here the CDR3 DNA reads TGTGCCAGCAGTTTCAGGACAGGGTACACTGAAGCTTTCTTT. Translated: CASSFRTGYTEAFF.

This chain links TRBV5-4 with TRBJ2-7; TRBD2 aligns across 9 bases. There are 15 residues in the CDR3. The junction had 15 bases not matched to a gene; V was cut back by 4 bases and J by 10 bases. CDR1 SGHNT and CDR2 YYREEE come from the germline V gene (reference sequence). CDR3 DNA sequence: TGTGCCAGCAGCACGGGACTAGCTCCTCCAACGGATCAGTACTTC. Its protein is CASSTGLAPPTDQYF. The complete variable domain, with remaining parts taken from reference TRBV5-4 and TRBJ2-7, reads ETGVTQSPTHLIKTRGQQVTLRCSSQSGHNTVSWYQQALGQGPQFIFQYYREEENGRGNFPPRFSGLQFPNYSSELNVNALELDDSALYLCASSTGLAPPTDQYFGPGTRLTVT.

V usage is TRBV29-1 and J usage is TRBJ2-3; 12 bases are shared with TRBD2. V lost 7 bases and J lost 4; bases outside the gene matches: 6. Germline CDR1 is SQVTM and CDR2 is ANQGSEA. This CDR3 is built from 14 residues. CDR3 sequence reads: CSARLAGDSDTQYF. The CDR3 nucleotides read TGCAGCGCCCGACTAGCGGGAGACTCAGATACGCAGTATTTT.

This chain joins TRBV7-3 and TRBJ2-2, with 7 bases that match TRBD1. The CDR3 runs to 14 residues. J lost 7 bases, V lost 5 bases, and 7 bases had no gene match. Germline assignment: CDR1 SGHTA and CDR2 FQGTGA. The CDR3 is CASSRTGGGGELFF. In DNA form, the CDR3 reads TGTGCCAGCAGCAGGACAGGTGGAGGCGGGGAGCTGTTTTTT. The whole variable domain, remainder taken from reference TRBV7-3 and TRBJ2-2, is GAGVSQTPSNKVTEKGKYVELRCDPISGHTALYWYRQSLGQGPEFLIYFQGTGAADDSGLPNDRFFAVRPEGSVSTLKIQRTERGDSAVYLCASSRTGGGGELFFGEGSRLTVL.

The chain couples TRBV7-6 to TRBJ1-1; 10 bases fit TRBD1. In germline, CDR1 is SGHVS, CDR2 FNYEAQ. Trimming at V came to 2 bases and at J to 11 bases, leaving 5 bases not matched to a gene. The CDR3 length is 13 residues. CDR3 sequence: CASSLQTGGTAFF. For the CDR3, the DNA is TGTGCCAGCAGCTTACAGACAGGGGGCACGGCTTTCTTT.

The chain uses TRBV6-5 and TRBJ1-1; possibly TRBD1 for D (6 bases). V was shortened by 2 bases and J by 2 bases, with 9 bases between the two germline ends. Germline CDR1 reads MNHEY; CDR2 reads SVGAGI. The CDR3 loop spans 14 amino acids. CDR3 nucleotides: TGTGCCAGCAGTTACAGGGGGGCCAACACTGAAGCTTTCTTT. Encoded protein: CASSYRGANTEAFF.